This TCR beta chain stems from a study of blood T cell repertoires in COVID-19. Data came from immunoSEQ multiplex PCR; TCRdb stores just in-frame clones and leaves some out. The sample contains 270,000 or so clones, around 90% of which appear only once. The germline V gene encodes CDR1 MGHRA and CDR2 YSYEKL. CDR3 length: 14 amino acids. J gave up 10 bases and V 3 bases, and 8 bases lay outside the gene matches. Within 2 weeks of study entry, exposed participants had contacted a PCR-confirmed or clinician-diagnosed COVID-19 case. The rearrangement joins TRBV4-1 to TRBJ2-2; 7 bases fit TRBD2. Material: PBMCs or T cells enriched from blood (not recorded which). The receptor's source is a man between 40 and 49 years old who had been exposed to COVID-19. CDR3 bases: TGCGCCAGCAGCCATCTTGCGGGGGATGAGGAGCTGTTTTTT. Its protein is CASSHLAGDEELFF.